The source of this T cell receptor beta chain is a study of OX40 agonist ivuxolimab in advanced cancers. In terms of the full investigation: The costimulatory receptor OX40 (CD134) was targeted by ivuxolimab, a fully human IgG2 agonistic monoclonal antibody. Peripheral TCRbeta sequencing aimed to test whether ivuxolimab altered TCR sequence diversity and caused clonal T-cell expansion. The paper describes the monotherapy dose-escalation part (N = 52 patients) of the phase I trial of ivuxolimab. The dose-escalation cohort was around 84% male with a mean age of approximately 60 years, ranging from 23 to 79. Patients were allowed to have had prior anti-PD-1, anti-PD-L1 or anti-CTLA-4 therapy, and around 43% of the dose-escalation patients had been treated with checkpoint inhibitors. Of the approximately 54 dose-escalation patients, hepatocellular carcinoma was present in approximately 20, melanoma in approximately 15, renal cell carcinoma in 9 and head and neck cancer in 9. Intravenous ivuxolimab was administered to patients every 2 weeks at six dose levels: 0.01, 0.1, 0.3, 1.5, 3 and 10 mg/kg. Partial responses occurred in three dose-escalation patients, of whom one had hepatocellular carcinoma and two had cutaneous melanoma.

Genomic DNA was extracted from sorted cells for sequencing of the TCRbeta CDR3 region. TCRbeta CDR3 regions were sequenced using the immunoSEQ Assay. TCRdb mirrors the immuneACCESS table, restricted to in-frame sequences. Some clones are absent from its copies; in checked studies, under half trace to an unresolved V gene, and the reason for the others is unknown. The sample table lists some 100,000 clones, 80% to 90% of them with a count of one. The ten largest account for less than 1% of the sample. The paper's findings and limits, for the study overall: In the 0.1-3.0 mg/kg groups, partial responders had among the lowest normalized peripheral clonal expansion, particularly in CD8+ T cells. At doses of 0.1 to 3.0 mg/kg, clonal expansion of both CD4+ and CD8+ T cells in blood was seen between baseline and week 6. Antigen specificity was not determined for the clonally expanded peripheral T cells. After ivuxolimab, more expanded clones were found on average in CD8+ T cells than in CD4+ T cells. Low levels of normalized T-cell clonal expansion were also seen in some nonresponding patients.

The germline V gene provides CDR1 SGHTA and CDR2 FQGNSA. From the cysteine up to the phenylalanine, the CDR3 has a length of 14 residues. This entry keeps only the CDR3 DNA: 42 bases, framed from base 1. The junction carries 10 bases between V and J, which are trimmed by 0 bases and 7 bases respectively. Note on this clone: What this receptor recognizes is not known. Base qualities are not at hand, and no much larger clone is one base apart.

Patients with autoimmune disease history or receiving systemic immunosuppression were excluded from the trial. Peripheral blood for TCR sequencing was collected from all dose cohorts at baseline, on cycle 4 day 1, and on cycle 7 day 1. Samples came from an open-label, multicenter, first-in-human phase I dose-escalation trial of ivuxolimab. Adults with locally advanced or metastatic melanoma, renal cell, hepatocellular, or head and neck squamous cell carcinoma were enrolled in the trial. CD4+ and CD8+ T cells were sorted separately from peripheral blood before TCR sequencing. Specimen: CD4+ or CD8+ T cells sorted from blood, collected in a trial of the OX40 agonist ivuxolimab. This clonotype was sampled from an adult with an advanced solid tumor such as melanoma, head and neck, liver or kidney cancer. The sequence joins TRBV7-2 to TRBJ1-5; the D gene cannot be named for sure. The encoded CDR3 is CASSLALTGQPQHF. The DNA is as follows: TGTGCCAGCAGCTTAGCGCTTACGGGCCAGCCCCAGCATTTT.